These 32 T cell receptor beta chains originate from one sample sequenced in a study of blood T cells in healthy people across ages. The second PCR ran roughly 6 to 11 cycles with a sample-barcoded 5' primer and J-beta primers. TCRdb passed the 5' RACE reads through MiXCR, listing each CDR3 protein once. The top ten clones hold approximately 2.1% of a sample with about 2 million distinct CDR3 sequences, approximately 50% of them seen once. Sequencing input: blood. The receptor source for this set is a woman in her thirties or forties in good health.

J is TRBJ2-6 and V is TRBV5-1, with 8 bases identical to TRBD1. V was pared by 4 bases and J by 4 bases, with 4 bases of the junction left unmatched. Per the germline V gene, CDR1 is SGHRS and CDR2 is YFSETQ. The CDR3 has 15 amino acids. The DNA of the CDR3 is TGCGCCAGCAGCAGCAGGGGGCAGGGGGCCAACGTCCTGACTTTC. Translation: CASSSRGQGANVLTF.

The gene calls are TRBV28 and TRBJ2-5, with TRBD1 identical over 7 bases. The V gene end was trimmed by 6 bases and the J gene end by 12 bases; junction bases not matched to a gene: 10. Germline V CDR1 and CDR2: MDHEN, SYDVKM. The CDR3 is made up of 12 amino acids. The CDR3 here is CASSLLDRAEYF. In DNA, the CDR3 is TGTGCCAGCAGCCTTCTAGACAGGGCTGAGTACTTC.

The CDR3 coding sequence is TGCGCCAGCAGTGGGGAGGGCAGGAGTAACTATGGCTACACCTTC. Its translation is CASSGEGRSNYGYTF. The chain uses TRBV5-1 and TRBJ1-2, with unresolved D. Per germline, CDR1 SGHRS and CDR2 YFSETQ. This CDR3 contains 15 residues. Trimming removed 5 bases at V and 1 base at J, with 15 bases between.

The chain links TRBV5-1 to TRBJ2-1, with 9 nucleotides matching TRBD1. CDR1 is SGHRS, CDR2 YFSETQ, per germline. The CDR3 is made up of 17 amino acids. Germline trimming cut 3 bases from V and 5 bases from J; bases unmatched to any gene: 12. The CDR3 nucleotides are TGCGCCAGCAGCTCCAGGGGGTTGGGGACAGGGAACAATGAGCAGTTCTTC. It is translated as CASSSRGLGTGNNEQFF. The full variable domain, with the rest looked up from reference TRBV5-1 and TRBJ2-1, is KAGVTQTPRYLIKTRGQQVTLSCSPISGHRSVSWYQQTPGQGLQFLFEYFSETQRNKGNFPGRFSGRQFSNSRSEMNVSTLELGDSALYLCASSSRGLGTGNNEQFFGPGTRLTVL.

The chain is built from TRBV7-2 and TRBJ2-4, with 7 bases fitting TRBD1. Germline loops: CDR1 SGHTA, CDR2 FQGNSA. Trimming removed 11 bases from V and 6 bases from J; junction bases left unmatched: 13. CDR3 length equals 14 residues. The CDR3 region is CAGNLKGAINIQYF. CDR3 nucleotide sequence: TGTGCCGGCAACTTGAAGGGGGCTATAAACATTCAGTACTTC.

The chain couples TRBV24-1 to TRBJ2-7; the D is unclear. This CDR3 has 13 amino acids. Germline V CDR1 and CDR2: KGHDR, SFDVKD. V was clipped by 0 bases and J by 0 bases, with 2 bases between them. CDR3 region: CATSDLFSYEQYF. The CDR3 nucleotides read TGTGCCACCAGTGATTTGTTCTCCTACGAGCAGTACTTC.

This chain uses TRBV20-1 with TRBJ2-7; TRBD2 matches at 7 bases. Germline assignment: CDR1 DFQATT and CDR2 SNEGSKA (reference sequence). The CDR3 spans 13 residues. The ends lost 6 bases at V and 3 bases at J; junction bases unmatched: 8. The chain's CDR3 is CSAEQRGIYEQYF. The CDR3 nucleotides are TGCAGTGCAGAGCAGCGGGGAATCTACGAGCAGTACTTC.

The chain carries TRBV4-1 and TRBJ2-1; D not certain. V shed 0 bases and J shed 0 bases, with 6 bases lying between them. CDR1 and CDR2 from the germline V gene are MGHRA and YSYEKL. This CDR3 is built from 15 residues. The CDR3 sequence: CASSQEKFSYNEQFF. The CDR3 DNA is TGCGCCAGCAGCCAAGAAAAGTTCTCCTACAATGAGCAGTTCTTC.

The chain carries TRBV9 and TRBJ2-5, with D unclear. Germline V gene data show CDR1 as SGDLS and CDR2 as YYNGEE. The V and J ends lost 0 bases and 3 bases respectively, with 12 bases between them. CDR3 length: 15 amino acids. The CDR3 region is CASSVAFGGKETQYF. The DNA of the CDR3 is TGTGCCAGCAGCGTAGCCTTTGGTGGGAAAGAGACCCAGTACTTC.

This sequence joins TRBV7-3 and TRBJ2-1, with D perhaps being TRBD1 or TRBD2 (5 bases each). The CDR3 sequence is 15 residues long. Germline lookup yields CDR1 SGHTA and CDR2 FQGTGA. Trimming removed 5 bases from V and 5 bases from J, with 16 bases in between. CDR3 DNA: TGTGCCAGCAGCCTTCCAGGGAGCCAAGACAATGAGCAGTTCTTC. This codes for CASSLPGSQDNEQFF. Supplemented by reference TRBV7-3 and TRBJ2-1, the full variable domain reads GAGVSQTPSNKVTEKGKYVELRCDPISGHTALYWYRQSLGQGPEFLIYFQGTGAADDSGLPNDRFFAVRPEGSVSTLKIQRTERGDSAVYLCASSLPGSQDNEQFFGPGTRLTVL.

This clonotype showed up just a few times. The rearrangement links TRBV12-3 or TRBV12-4 to TRBJ2-5; TRBD2 matches 10 bases. The CDR3 spans 15 residues. V lost 4 bases and J lost 4; bases outside the gene matches: 6. The CDR3 is CASSSSGGYLETQYF. For the CDR3, the DNA is TGTGCCAGCAGTTCTAGCGGGGGATACCTAGAGACCCAGTACTTC.

On this clonotype itself: The germline gene is not matched at one end of the junction; a read error may be the cause. J is TRBJ2-3 and V is TRBV6-5; 8 nucleotides match TRBD2. The CDR3 is 15 amino acids. Germline V gene sequence: CDR1 MNHEY, CDR2 SVGAGI. The CDR3 here is CAGSYGTRILDTQYF. The CDR3 nucleotides are TGTGCCGGCAGTTACGGGACTAGGATTTTGGATACGCAGTATTTT.

The chain recombines TRBV7-2 with TRBJ2-7; the D gene is possibly TRBD2 (5 bases). Germline-derived CDR1 and CDR2 are SGHTA and FQGNSA. The V end lost 4 bases, the J end lost 10 bases, and 20 bases lay between the germline ends. The CDR3 has 14 amino acids. Here the CDR3 DNA reads TGTGCCAGCAGCTCGCGGAGCGGAGGAGGCAGTCAGTACTTC. It specifies CASSSRSGGGSQYF.

This sequence joins TRBV9 and TRBJ1-6; possibly TRBD1 for D (5 bases). The CDR3 consists of 13 residues. Trimming left V 5 bases short and J 7 bases short, with 10 bases between. CDR1 is SGDLS, CDR2 YYNGEE, per germline. The CDR3 coding sequence is TGTGCCAGCAGGCGACAGCCAAATTCACCCCTCCACTTT. Translation gives CASRRQPNSPLHF.

The V call is TRBV20-1, the J call TRBJ2-3, with 7 bases aligning to TRBD1. This CDR3 is built from 13 residues. Germline CDR1 reads DFQATT; CDR2 reads SNEGSKA (reference sequence). For the CDR3, the DNA is TGCACCCTAGGGGGCCTTCCCACAGATACGCAGTATTTT. It codes for CTLGGLPTDTQYF.

This rearrangement joins TRBV4-3 to TRBJ2-6; no reliable D call. CDR3 length: 19 residues. In germline, CDR1 is LGHNA, CDR2 YSLEER. The ends were cut back, 0 bases at V and 0 bases at J, with 15 bases in the middle. The CDR3 spells CASSQDPRPLSSGANVLTF. CDR3 DNA: TGCGCCAGCAGCCAAGATCCTCGTCCACTCAGCTCTGGGGCCAACGTCCTGACTTTC.

V is TRBV24-1 and J is TRBJ2-3; 7 nucleotides align to TRBD2. Germline trimming cut 9 bases from V and 8 bases from J; bases unmatched to any gene: 7. CDR1 and CDR2 (germline): KGHDR, SFDVKD. This CDR3 has 12 residues. The CDR3 reads CATGEGSSTQYF. The CDR3 coding sequence is TGTGCCACCGGGGAGGGGTCAAGTACGCAGTATTTT.

A few counts support this clonotype. The gene calls are TRBV4-3 and TRBJ2-4, with no clear D. TRBJ2-7 explains the end of the DNA better; the J call may be wrong. In germline, CDR1 is LGHNA, CDR2 YSLEER. There are 15 residues in the CDR3. CDR3 sequence reads: CASSQGYEYFYEQYF. CDR3 coding DNA: TGCGCCAGCAGCCAAGGGTATGAGTACTTTTACGAGCAGTACTTC.

This sequence joins TRBV5-1 and TRBJ2-1, with 11 bases lining up with TRBD2. Per germline, CDR1 SGHRS and CDR2 YFSETQ. The CDR3 is 17 residues long. V lost 1 base to trimming and J lost 5 bases; unmatched junction nucleotides: 8. The CDR3 DNA sequence: TGCGCCAGCAGCTTGACTAGCGGGGGAGTGATTAACAATGAGCAGTTCTTC. It codes for CASSLTSGGVINNEQFF.

The chain combines TRBV6-1 with TRBJ2-5; possibly TRBD2 for D (6 bases). Trimming shortened V by 4 bases and J by 1 base, and 16 bases separated the two germline ends. The V gene's germline CDR1 is MNHNS and CDR2 SASEGT. The CDR3 consists of 16 residues. CDR3: CASSVQGAGLQETQYF. CDR3 bases: TGTGCCAGCAGTGTACAAGGGGCGGGGCTCCAAGAGACCCAGTACTTC.

The chain couples TRBV29-1 to TRBJ2-3, with 10 bases matching TRBD2. In germline, CDR1 is SQVTM, CDR2 ANQGSEA. Trimming at V came to 5 bases and at J to 4 bases, leaving 6 bases not matched to a gene. The CDR3 has 14 amino acids. The CDR3 protein is CSVSTSGTADTQYF. CDR3 nucleotides: TGCAGCGTTAGCACTAGCGGGACCGCAGATACGCAGTATTTT.

This clonotype was detected only a few times. V gene TRBV20-1 combines with J gene TRBJ2-5; 7 nucleotides match TRBD1. This CDR3 has 14 residues. Germline CDR1 is DFQATT and CDR2 is SNEGSKA (reference sequence). V was clipped by 4 bases and J by 0 bases; unmatched bases: 5. The CDR3 sequence: CSATMTGNQETQYF. As DNA, the CDR3 is TGCAGTGCTACCATGACAGGGAACCAAGAGACCCAGTACTTC.

This clonotype showed up just a few times. The chain links TRBV4-3 to TRBJ2-5; D unclear. This CDR3 contains 15 residues. V was trimmed by 1 base and J by 5 bases, leaving 14 bases between them. The germline V gene has CDR1 LGHNA and CDR2 YSLEER. For the CDR3, the DNA is TGCGCCAGCAGCCAAGTTTACCCGACCAGGGAGACCCAGTACTTC. This gives the protein CASSQVYPTRETQYF.

The chain combines TRBV27 with TRBJ2-3; 8 bases align to TRBD1. Germline V gene sequence: CDR1 MNHEY, CDR2 SMNVEV (reference sequence). There are 18 residues in the CDR3. The V and J ends lost 4 bases and 2 bases, in that order; junction bases with no gene match: 14. CDR3 nucleotide sequence: TGTGCCAGCAGTTCTCCACTAACCGGGACAGGTTTCACAGATACGCAGTATTTT. Residues: CASSSPLTGTGFTDTQYF.

The rearrangement uses TRBV6-2 or TRBV6-3 and TRBJ2-5, with a weak D call TRBD1 (5 bases). Trimming stripped 1 base from V and 11 bases from J, with 20 bases between. CDR1 MNHEY and CDR2 SVGEGT come from the germline V gene. This CDR3 is 15 amino acids long. The CDR3 DNA sequence: TGTGCCAGCAGTTACTGGCAGGGAAGAGGCAATGAGCAGTACTTC. Translated, it gives CASSYWQGRGNEQYF.

The chain recombines TRBV7-2 with TRBJ1-6; D ambiguous. The CDR3 spans 15 residues. V lost 2 bases and J lost 9, with 14 bases in between. Germline V gene sequence: CDR1 SGHTA, CDR2 FQGNSA. As DNA, the CDR3 is TGTGCCAGCAGCTTAACTTCGGCAAGAGGTTCACCCCTCCACTTT. Translating gives CASSLTSARGSPLHF. Filled out from reference TRBV7-2 and TRBJ1-6, the complete variable domain reads GAGVSQSPSNKVTEKGKDVELRCDPISGHTALYWYRQSLGQGLEFLIYFQGNSAPDKSGLPSDRFSAERTGGSVSTLTIQRTQQEDSAVYLCASSLTSARGSPLHFGNGTRLTVT.

This rearrangement joins TRBV27 to TRBJ1-2, with D maybe TRBD1 (6 bases). Germline lookup yields CDR1 MNHEY and CDR2 SMNVEV (reference sequence). The CDR3 consists of 14 residues. The ends were cut back, 1 base at V and 4 bases at J, with 10 bases in the middle. CDR3 in amino acids: CASSLYKDSYGYTF. For the CDR3, the DNA is TGTGCCAGCAGTTTATATAAGGACAGCTATGGCTACACCTTC.

The chain joins TRBV6-6 to TRBJ2-3; 8 positions match TRBD2. V was pared by 1 base and J by 2 bases, with 8 bases of the junction left unmatched. This CDR3 is 17 amino acids long. Germline loops: CDR1 MNHNY, CDR2 SVGAGI (reference sequence). The DNA for the CDR3 is TGTGCCAGCAGTTACTGGGGGAGCGGGGGCAACACAGATACGCAGTATTTT. This translates into CASSYWGSGGNTDTQYF.

The chain employs TRBV2 and TRBJ2-7, with D unresolved. The V end was cut by 3 bases, the J end by 5 bases, with 5 bases between. The germline gives CDR1 SNHLY, CDR2 FYNNEI. The CDR3 runs to 11 residues. CDR3 sequence (DNA): TGTGCCAGCAGTGAGTGGGACGAGCAGTACTTC. It yields the protein CASSEWDEQYF.

This clonotype was detected a few times. The V and J genes are TRBV4-3 and TRBJ2-4, with D perhaps TRBD1 (6 bases). CDR1 LGHNA and CDR2 YSLEER come from the germline V gene. This CDR3 is built from 14 residues. The V end lost 0 bases, the J end lost 7 bases, and 10 bases lay between the germline ends. Here the CDR3 DNA reads TGCGCCAGCAGCCAAGATGGTAGGGGGAACATTCAGTACTTC. It is translated as CASSQDGRGNIQYF.

This clonotype occurred a few times. This sequence joins TRBV24-1 and TRBJ2-5; D is undetermined. This CDR3 contains 15 residues. V was cut by 3 bases and J by 1 base, with 11 bases left in between. Germline CDR1 is KGHDR and CDR2 is SFDVKD. The CDR3 sequence is CATSDPREPQETQYF. The CDR3 DNA sequence: TGTGCCACCAGTGATCCGCGAGAACCCCAAGAGACCCAGTACTTC.

This clonotype has only a few counts. The chain employs TRBV12-3 or TRBV12-4 and TRBJ2-3; TRBD2 is a possible D gene (6 bases). Trimming shortened V by 6 bases and J by 0 bases, and 16 bases separated the two germline ends. This CDR3 comprises 16 residues. The CDR3: CASSRRGGLSTDTQYF. CDR3 coding DNA: TGTGCCAGCAGCCGAAGAGGAGGGTTAAGCACAGATACGCAGTATTTT.